The 30 T cell receptor beta chains reported below all come from one sample, sequenced in a study of T cell changes during pregnancy in multiple sclerosis. Clones were read by immunoSEQ multiplex PCR, and TCRdb kept only the in-frame ones, dropping some. The table shows 55,000 to 65,000 clones, with roughly 93% occurring only once. The material was peripheral blood, obtained after pregnancy. These receptors all come from a female donor with multiple sclerosis, enrolled in a pregnancy study.

This chain connects TRBV20-1 to TRBJ2-7; possible D gene TRBD2, 6 bases. The germline V gene encodes CDR1 DFQATT and CDR2 SNEGSKA (reference sequence). V was cut by 7 bases and J by 6 bases, with 13 bases left in between. The length of the CDR3 is 11 residues. CDR3 DNA: TGCAGTGTCCGGGGGTTCGCCGAGCAGTACTTC. It yields the protein CSVRGFAEQYF.

The table lists this clone with a count of one. The chain links TRBV7-9 to TRBJ1-4; TRBD1 agrees at 7 bases. V lost 5 bases and J lost 8; bases outside the gene matches: 11. Germline V gives CDR1 SEHNR, CDR2 FQNEAQ (reference sequence). The CDR3 is 15 residues long. The CDR3 sequence: CASSRVGTVGEKLFF. CDR3 DNA sequence: TGTGCCAGCAGCCGGGTAGGGACAGTGGGGGAAAAACTGTTTTTT.

This chain joins TRBV5-1 and TRBJ2-3; TRBD2 matches 7 bases. The V segment lost 4 bases and the J segment 3 bases; nucleotides outside the gene matches: 8. The CDR3 consists of 15 residues. Germline values: CDR1 SGHRS, CDR2 YFSETQ. The CDR3 DNA sequence: TGCGCCAGCAGCCAGGACGGACTAGGGACAGATACGCAGTATTTT. It translates to CASSQDGLGTDTQYF.

The V and J genes are TRBV7-2 and TRBJ2-5; TRBD2 matches 9 bases. With 1 base clipped from V and 1 base from J, the junction kept 1 base outside the gene matches. The CDR3 extends over 15 amino acids. Germline CDR1 and CDR2: SGHTA and FQGNSA. The CDR3: CASSLGGRGQETQYF. The CDR3 nucleotides are TGTGCCAGCAGCTTAGGCGGGAGGGGCCAAGAGACCCAGTACTTC.

The chain employs TRBV6-5 and TRBJ2-1; the match to TRBD1 covers 7 bases. The CDR3 sequence is 14 residues long. CDR1 and CDR2 (germline): MNHEY, SVGAGI. V was clipped by 2 bases and J by 9 bases; unmatched bases: 7. The CDR3 region is CASSYDRVGIEQFF. In DNA form, the CDR3 reads TGTGCCAGCAGTTACGACAGGGTGGGCATTGAGCAGTTCTTC.

CDR3 nucleotide sequence: TGTGCCAGCAGTGACTCGGGACAGGCCACTGAAGCTTTCTTT. Protein sequence: CASSDSGQATEAFF. The V and J genes are TRBV6-4 and TRBJ1-1, with 8 bases aligning to TRBD1. The CDR3 has 14 residues. The ends lost 0 bases at V and 4 bases at J; junction bases unmatched: 1. The germline CDR1 and CDR2 sequences are MRHNA and SNTAGT.

CDR3 region: CASSHTRTGGMSNQPQHF. Here the CDR3 DNA reads TGTGCCAGCAGCCATACCCGGACAGGGGGCATGAGCAATCAGCCCCAGCATTTT. The genes are TRBV2 and TRBJ1-5; 11 bases align to TRBD1. The CDR3 has 18 amino acids. Losses at the gene ends were 6 bases for V and 1 base for J; bases not matched to a gene: 11. Germline V gives CDR1 SNHLY, CDR2 FYNNEI.

The rearrangement joins TRBV11-2 to TRBJ2-4; D is ambiguous. The CDR3 sequence is 14 residues long. The V gene's germline CDR1 is SGHAT and CDR2 FQNNGV. The V gene lost 2 bases and the J gene lost 11 bases, with 16 bases spanning the gap. This CDR3 reads CASSLLEGSRLQYF. In DNA form, the CDR3 reads TGTGCCAGCAGCTTACTAGAAGGCTCAAGGCTTCAGTACTTC.

V usage is TRBV7-2 and J usage is TRBJ1-5; possibly TRBD1 for D (5 bases). The CDR3 runs 16 residues. CDR1 and CDR2 (germline): SGHTA, FQGNSA. V lost 5 bases and J 4 bases, leaving 18 bases between the germline ends. The CDR3 loop is CASSRDGTPTNQPQHF. CDR3 sequence (DNA): TGTGCCAGCAGCCGAGACGGGACTCCGACTAATCAGCCCCAGCATTTT.

This chain links TRBV5-1 with TRBJ1-2, with 10 bases matching TRBD1. This CDR3 is built from 15 residues. Germline loops: CDR1 SGHRS, CDR2 YFSETQ. V dropped 4 bases and J dropped 6; count of bases not matched to a gene: 9. CDR3 residues: CASSLGPDRGDGYTF. The CDR3 nucleotides read TGCGCCAGCAGCCTCGGACCGGACAGGGGGGATGGCTACACCTTC.

The rearrangement uses TRBV18 and TRBJ2-1; 9 bases agree with TRBD1. Germline V gene data show CDR1 as KGHSH and CDR2 as LQKENI. V gave up 5 bases and J gave up 3 bases; unmatched junction bases: 2. This CDR3 comprises 14 residues. The CDR3 loop is CASSGQGNYNEQFF. CDR3 DNA: TGTGCCAGCTCAGGACAGGGGAACTACAATGAGCAGTTCTTC.

This chain uses TRBV7-9 with TRBJ2-7; a possible D gene is TRBD2 (6 bases). V lost 4 bases and J 6 bases, leaving 16 bases between the germline ends. The CDR3 has 14 amino acids. From germline, CDR1 is SEHNR and CDR2 FQNEAQ (reference sequence). The CDR3 DNA sequence: TGTGCCAGCAGCTCTGCGACTAGTTCGCGCGAGCAGTACTTC. Its protein is CASSSATSSREQYF.

The chain is built from TRBV7-2 and TRBJ2-2; 10 bases map to TRBD2. V dropped 4 bases and J dropped 4; count of bases not matched to a gene: 6. CDR3 length: 16 residues. Germline values: CDR1 SGHTA, CDR2 FQGNSA. The CDR3 nucleotides read TGTGCCAGCAGCTCAGGACTAGCGGCTTTCACCGGGGAGCTGTTTTTT. Protein: CASSSGLAAFTGELFF.

The rearrangement uses TRBV2 and TRBJ2-5; a weak D match, TRBD2 (5 bases). Germline CDR1 reads SNHLY; CDR2 reads FYNNEI. V gave up 4 bases and J gave up 4 bases, with 13 bases separating them. The CDR3 extends over 14 amino acids. CDR3 coding DNA: TGTGCCAGCAGTGTTAGCCTAGCCGGAGAGACCCAGTACTTC. Translating gives CASSVSLAGETQYF.

The CDR3 DNA reads TGTGCCAGCAGCTTGGCCCCGGGATACTCCTACGAGCAGTACTTC. This translates into CASSLAPGYSYEQYF. V gene TRBV5-6 combines with J gene TRBJ2-7, with D possibly TRBD2 on 5 matching bases. Per the germline V gene, CDR1 is SGHDT and CDR2 is YYEEEE. Between the trimmed V and J ends, which lost 0 bases and 0 bases, there was a span of 10 bases. The CDR3 loop spans 15 amino acids.

This clone appeared a single time. This chain connects TRBV18 to TRBJ1-4, with D possibly TRBD1 on 5 matching bases. This CDR3 has 17 residues. V shed 3 bases and J shed 7 bases, with 21 bases lying between them. Germline-derived CDR1 and CDR2 are KGHSH and LQKENI. Here the CDR3 reads CASSPAANRRAGEKLFF. The CDR3 DNA reads as TGTGCCAGCTCACCCGCGGCGAACCGCAGGGCCGGTGAAAAACTGTTTTTT. Using reference TRBV18 and TRBJ1-4 for the parts outside the CDR3, the full variable domain is NAGVMQNPRHLVRRRGQEARLRCSPMKGHSHVYWYRQLPEEGLKFMVYLQKENIIDESGMPKERFSAEFPKEGPSILRIQQVVRGDSAAYFCASSPAANRRAGEKLFFGSGTQLSVL.

This chain uses TRBV19 with TRBJ1-1, with TRBD1 as a possible D gene (5 bases). Per the germline V gene, CDR1 is LNHDA and CDR2 is SQIVND (reference sequence). The CDR3 consists of 12 residues. V was cut by 8 bases and J by 0 bases, with 7 bases left in between. The CDR3 here is CASQGMNTEAFF. CDR3 bases: TGTGCCAGTCAGGGTATGAACACTGAAGCTTTCTTT.

In this sample, this clone turned up a few times. The V gene is TRBV5-6, the J gene TRBJ1-4; the D is unclear. Germline CDR1 is SGHDT and CDR2 is YYEEEE. The V gene lost 6 bases and the J gene lost 3 bases, with 9 bases spanning the gap. This CDR3 region has 13 residues. CDR3 in amino acids: CASKPWSNEKLFF. In nucleotides, the CDR3 is TGTGCCAGCAAGCCCTGGTCTAATGAAAAACTGTTTTTT.

This clone has a single count. The genes are TRBV30 and TRBJ2-7, with TRBD1 matching 9 bases. Germline CDR1 reads GTSNPN; CDR2 reads SVGIG (reference sequence). The J segment lost 2 bases and the V segment lost 0 bases, leaving 2 bases of the junction unmatched. The CDR3 runs to 14 residues. CDR3 loop: CAWSVGTGPYEQYF. CDR3 coding DNA: TGTGCCTGGAGTGTAGGGACAGGGCCCTACGAGCAGTACTTC.

The V gene is TRBV11-3, the J gene TRBJ2-5; 9 bases align to TRBD1. Unmatched junction bases numbered 14, after V lost 2 bases and J lost 1 base. Germline loops: CDR1 SGHNT, CDR2 YENEEA. The CDR3 runs 19 residues. CDR3 protein: CASSLTWDRDFLSQETQYF. Here the CDR3 DNA reads TGTGCCAGCAGCTTAACTTGGGACAGGGACTTTCTGTCCCAAGAGACCCAGTACTTC. Variable domain in full (rest from reference TRBV11-3 and TRBJ2-5): EAGVVQSPRYKIIEKKQPVAFWCNPISGHNTLYWYLQNLGQGPELLIRYENEEAVDDSQLPKDRFSAERLKGVDSTLKIQPAELGDSAVYLCASSLTWDRDFLSQETQYFGPGTRLLVL.

The chain joins TRBV6-5 to TRBJ2-3; 7 bases fit TRBD2. The germline V gene has CDR1 MNHEY and CDR2 SVGAGI. This CDR3 spans 13 amino acids. V shed 8 bases and J 0 bases; nucleotides not matched to a gene: 2. The CDR3 DNA reads as TGTGCCAGCCAGCGGGACAGCACAGATACGCAGTATTTT. Translating it yields CASQRDSTDTQYF.

This clone was detected a few times. The junction shows a germline mismatch at one end, possibly a read error. The rearrangement uses TRBV6-4 and TRBJ2-1, with 9 bases identical to TRBD2. From germline, CDR1 is MRHNA and CDR2 SNTAGT. The CDR3 extends over 12 amino acids. CDR3: CASSEGPSGKVF. The CDR3 region has the DNA TGTGCCAGCAGTGAGGGGCCTAGCGGGAAGGTCTTC.

The chain uses TRBV19 and TRBJ2-3; 10 nucleotides align to TRBD2. Germline V gene data show CDR1 as LNHDA and CDR2 as SQIVND (reference sequence). The CDR3 contains 15 residues. V lost 3 bases, J lost 0 bases, and 0 bases stayed unmatched. CDR3 region: CASSMTSGSTDTQYF. CDR3 bases: TGTGCCAGTAGTATGACTAGCGGGAGCACAGATACGCAGTATTTT.

The chain employs TRBV14 and TRBJ2-2; 7 bases align to TRBD2. Unmatched junction bases numbered 4, after V lost 0 bases and J lost 3 bases. This CDR3 contains 16 residues. Germline V gene lookup returns CDR1 SGHDN and CDR2 FVKESK. CDR3 coding DNA: TGTGCCAGCAGCCAAGAGCGCGGGAGCTACACCGGGGAGCTGTTTTTT. The encoded protein is CASSQERGSYTGELFF.

The rearrangement uses TRBV7-3 and TRBJ2-1; tentatively, D is TRBD2 (6 bases). CDR1 and CDR2 (germline): SGHTA, FQGTGA. The CDR3 length is 15 residues. V gave up 3 bases and J gave up 4 bases, with 13 bases separating them. The CDR3: CASSFGGWGYNEQFF. CDR3 nucleotide sequence: TGTGCCAGCAGCTTTGGGGGGTGGGGATACAATGAGCAGTTCTTC.

The rearrangement joins TRBV25-1 to TRBJ2-1; no clear D. Between the trimmed V and J ends, which lost 3 bases and 4 bases, there was a span of 4 bases. The CDR3 is made up of 12 amino acids. Looked up from germline, CDR1 is MGHDK and CDR2 is SYGVNS. The CDR3 here is CASSDPYNEQFF. CDR3 sequence (DNA): TGTGCCAGCAGTGACCCATACAATGAGCAGTTCTTC.

The DNA of the CDR3 is TGTGCCAGCTCACCACCGAGGGGGCGCTTTGACACTGAAGCTTTCTTT. It translates to CASSPPRGRFDTEAFF. This chain joins TRBV18 and TRBJ1-1; TRBD1 aligns across 7 bases. Germline loops: CDR1 KGHSH, CDR2 LQKENI. The CDR3 totals 16 residues. The junction had 7 bases not matched to a gene; V was cut back by 0 bases and J by 3 bases.

The chain combines TRBV11-3 with TRBJ2-1; no firm D call. The CDR3 is 15 residues long. V lost 5 bases to trimming and J lost 4 bases, with 15 bases between them. From germline, CDR1 is SGHNT and CDR2 YENEEA. The CDR3, as DNA: TGTGCCAGCAGCGTAGTAGTTGGTCGGTACAATGAGCAGTTCTTC. Amino acid sequence: CASSVVVGRYNEQFF.

The chain is built from TRBV9 and TRBJ2-7; 7 nucleotides agree with TRBD1. Germline V gene lookup returns CDR1 SGDLS and CDR2 YYNGEE. The CDR3 runs to 14 residues. V lost 4 bases and J lost 2; bases outside the gene matches: 6. CDR3: CASSPTGTAYEQYF. The CDR3 nucleotides are TGTGCCAGCAGCCCAACCGGGACAGCCTACGAGCAGTACTTC.

The rearrangement links TRBV28 to TRBJ1-2; TRBD1 agrees at 8 bases. This CDR3 is built from 17 residues. J gave up 0 bases and V 7 bases, and 13 bases lay outside the gene matches. Germline V gene sequence: CDR1 MDHEN, CDR2 SYDVKM. The CDR3 DNA reads TGTGCCAGCACCCAACAAGGGTGGACAGGGTCTAACTATGGCTACACCTTC. Protein product: CASTQQGWTGSNYGYTF.